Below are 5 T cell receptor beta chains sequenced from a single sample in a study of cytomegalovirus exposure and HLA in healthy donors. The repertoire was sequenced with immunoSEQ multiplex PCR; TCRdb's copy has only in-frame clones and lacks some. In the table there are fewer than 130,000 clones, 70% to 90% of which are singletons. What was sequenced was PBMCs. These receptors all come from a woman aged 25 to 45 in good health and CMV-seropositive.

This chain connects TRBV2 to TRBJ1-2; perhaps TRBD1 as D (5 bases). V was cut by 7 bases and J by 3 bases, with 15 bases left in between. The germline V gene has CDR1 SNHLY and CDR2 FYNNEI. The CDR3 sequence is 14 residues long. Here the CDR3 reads CASKELGGDYGYTF. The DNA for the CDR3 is TGTGCCAGCAAGGAATTGGGAGGGGACTATGGCTACACCTTC.

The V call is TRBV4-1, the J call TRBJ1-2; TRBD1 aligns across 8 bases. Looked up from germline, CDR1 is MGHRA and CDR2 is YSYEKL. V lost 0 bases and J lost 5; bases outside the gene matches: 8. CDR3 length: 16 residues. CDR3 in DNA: TGCGCCAGCAGCCAAGATAACGGACAGGGTTGGTATGGCTACACCTTC. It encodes CASSQDNGQGWYGYTF.

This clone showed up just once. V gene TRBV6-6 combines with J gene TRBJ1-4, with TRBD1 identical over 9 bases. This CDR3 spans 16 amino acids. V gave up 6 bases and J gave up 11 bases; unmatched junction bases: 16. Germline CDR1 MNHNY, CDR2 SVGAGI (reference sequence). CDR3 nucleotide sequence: TGTGCCAGCAGCACCGGGACAGGGCCACCCCTGGGCAAACTGTTTTTT. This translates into CASSTGTGPPLGKLFF.

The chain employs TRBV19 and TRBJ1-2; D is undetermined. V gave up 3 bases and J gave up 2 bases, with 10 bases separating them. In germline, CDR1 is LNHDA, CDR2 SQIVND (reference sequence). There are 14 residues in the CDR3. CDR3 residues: CASSIGTGNYGYTF. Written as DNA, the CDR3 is TGTGCCAGTAGTATTGGAACGGGGAACTATGGCTACACCTTC.

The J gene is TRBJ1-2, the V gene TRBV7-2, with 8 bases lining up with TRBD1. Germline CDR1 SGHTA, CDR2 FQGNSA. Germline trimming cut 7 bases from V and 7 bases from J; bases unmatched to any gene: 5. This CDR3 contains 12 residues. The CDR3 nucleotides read TGTGCCAGCACCCAGGGGGCCGGTGGCTACACCTTC. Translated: CASTQGAGGYTF.